The 6 T cell receptor beta chains below were found in one sample sequenced in a study of cytomegalovirus exposure and HLA in healthy donors (dated by TCRdb to 2017 to 2019). Libraries were prepared through the immunoSEQ multiplex PCR assay. The multiplex PCR relied on a mix of 60 forward primers for TCR Vbeta segments and 13 reverse primers for TCR Jbeta segments. TCRdb provides this immuneACCESS table in a form limited to in-frame rearrangements. Some clones are lacking; in checked studies, under half of them reflect an unresolved V gene, and why the rest are absent is not known. The sample table lists approximately 60,000 clones, about 80% of them with a count of one. 4.3% of the sample lies in the top ten. The sequenced material came from PBMCs. The receptors here all came from a man aged 30 to 45 in good health and CMV-seronegative.

The count of this clone is one. The chain couples TRBV7-2 to TRBJ1-1; the match to TRBD1 covers 10 bases. This CDR3 has 14 residues. CDR1 is SGHTA, CDR2 FQGNSA, per germline. After removal of 3 bases from V and 5 bases from J, the junction contained 3 bases not matched to a gene. CDR3 protein: CASSFRTGGTEAFF. CDR3 nucleotides: TGTGCCAGCAGCTTTCGGACAGGGGGAACTGAAGCTTTCTTT.

The chain carries TRBV6-4 and TRBJ2-1, with a weak D call TRBD2 (6 bases). V lost 0 bases and J lost 0, with 9 bases in between. CDR1 is MRHNA and CDR2 is SNTAGT in the germline V gene. The CDR3 totals 16 residues. The CDR3 region has the DNA TGTGCCAGCAGTGACTCGGCTAGCGCCTCCTACAATGAGCAGTTCTTC. Translation gives CASSDSASASYNEQFF.

This chain uses TRBV9 with TRBJ2-2, with D perhaps TRBD2 (6 bases). V lost 0 bases and J 3 bases, leaving 9 bases between the germline ends. Germline CDR1 reads SGDLS; CDR2 reads YYNGEE. The CDR3 has 15 amino acids. This CDR3 reads CASSVAGTYTGELFF. In nucleotides, the CDR3 is TGTGCCAGCAGCGTAGCTGGGACTTACACCGGGGAGCTGTTTTTT.

This clone showed up just once. The V and J genes are TRBV10-1 and TRBJ2-5, with no clear D. The V gene's germline CDR1 is WNHNN and CDR2 SYGVQD (reference sequence). The CDR3 runs 14 residues. V was clipped by 3 bases and J by 0 bases, with 8 bases between them. The CDR3 reads CASSDSRYQETQYF. Written as DNA, the CDR3 is TGCGCCAGCAGTGATAGTCGGTACCAAGAGACCCAGTACTTC.

This clone has only one observation. The chain links TRBV5-1 to TRBJ2-3, with TRBD1 matching 8 bases. CDR3 length equals 13 residues. Germline CDR1 reads SGHRS; CDR2 reads YFSETQ. V lost 6 bases to trimming and J lost 3 bases; unmatched junction nucleotides: 3. CDR3 in DNA: TGCGCCAGCAAGGGACAGGAGACAGATACGCAGTATTTT. It is translated as CASKGQETDTQYF.

The chain is built from TRBV11-3 and TRBJ2-7; 7 bases line up with TRBD1. Germline V lookup: CDR1 SGHNT, CDR2 YENEEA. This CDR3 is 13 amino acids long. V shed 1 base and J 5 bases; nucleotides not matched to a gene: 2. The CDR3 region has the DNA TGTGCCAGCAGCTTAGGTCAGGGGGACGAGCAGTACTTC. It encodes CASSLGQGDEQYF.